Included here is one TCR beta chain sequence, with context. These data are taken from a study of monozygotic twins with inflammatory bowel disease. TCRdb re-called the 5' RACE reads; every CDR3 protein appears as one record, without DNA. This table holds fewer than 450,000 distinct CDR3 sequences. CDR3 length equals 14 residues. Germline loops: CDR1 SGHRS, CDR2 YFSETQ. Sequencing was performed on blood. This TCR was sampled from a human donor with ulcerative colitis or Crohn's disease, or a healthy co-twin of an affected twin (not recorded which). The chain links TRBV5-1 to TRBJ1-4; TCRdb calls TRBD1, which cannot be checked without DNA. The CDR3 reads CASSSGTAGEKLFF.